A single sample is the source of the 26 T cell receptor beta chains below, sequenced in a study of shared clonotypes between healthy human individuals. The table came from immunoSEQ multiplex PCR; TCRdb's copy has only in-frame clones and leaves some out. The sample holds about 1.5 million clones; approximately 98% are singletons and the top ten take 0.4% to 0.45%. The specimen was naive CD4+ T cells sorted from blood. This sample's subset: CD45RA+ positively selected. Receptor source: a man in his thirties or forties in good health.

In nucleotides, the CDR3 is TGTGCCAGCAGCCCGCTGAGGGCAGGCTACGAGCAGTACTTC. Protein sequence: CASSPLRAGYEQYF. V gene TRBV7-8 combines with J gene TRBJ2-7, with TRBD2 as a possible D gene (5 bases). With 5 bases removed from V and 3 bases from J, the gap between germline ends came to 14 bases. The V gene's germline CDR1 is SGHVS and CDR2 FQNEAQ. This CDR3 is built from 14 residues.

The chain recombines TRBV6-5 with TRBJ2-2; D is perhaps TRBD2 (5 bases). This CDR3 is built from 11 residues. From germline, CDR1 is MNHEY and CDR2 SVGAGI. V was clipped by 6 bases and J by 6 bases, with 5 bases between them. The CDR3 spells CASRRAGELFF. Here the CDR3 DNA reads TGTGCCAGCAGGAGGGCCGGGGAGCTGTTTTTT.

This clone has just one count. This same CDR3 is encoded by further DNA sequences in the sample. The chain combines TRBV5-1 with TRBJ2-1; the D is unclear. V shed 0 bases and J shed 2 bases, with 3 bases lying between them. Germline V lookup: CDR1 SGHRS, CDR2 YFSETQ. This CDR3 has 13 residues. The CDR3 DNA follows: TGCGCCAGCAGCTTGGGGGCCTACAATGAGCAGTTCTTC. Translation gives CASSLGAYNEQFF.

This clone was observed a single time. The chain joins TRBV27 to TRBJ1-2; weak D call: TRBD1 (6 bases). The V and J ends lost 5 bases and 4 bases respectively, with 11 bases between them. The CDR3 runs 13 residues. CDR1 and CDR2 from the germline V gene are MNHEY and SMNVEV (reference sequence). DNA for the CDR3: TGTGCCAGCAGTATACAGGGTGGCTATGGCTACACCTTC. Encoded protein: CASSIQGGYGYTF.

V is TRBV2 and J is TRBJ2-4, with 7 bases that match TRBD1. Germline CDR1 and CDR2: SNHLY and FYNNEI. This CDR3 spans 14 amino acids. V trimming: 1 base; J trimming: 8 bases; junction bases outside the gene matches: 5. CDR3 in amino acids: CASSEEAGGYIQYF. The CDR3 region has the DNA TGTGCCAGCAGTGAAGAGGCAGGGGGATACATTCAGTACTTC.

The chain joins TRBV15 to TRBJ2-1, with D hard to call. The CDR3 has 14 amino acids. With 4 bases removed from V and 4 bases from J, the gap between germline ends came to 11 bases. From germline, CDR1 is LNHNV and CDR2 YYDKDF (reference sequence). DNA for the CDR3: TGTGCCACCAGCACCGCGAATAAATACAATGAGCAGTTCTTC. Translation: CATSTANKYNEQFF.

The chain has TRBV27 and TRBJ2-3, with 8 positions matching TRBD1. CDR3 length: 17 residues. V was pared by 3 bases and J by 2 bases, with 10 bases of the junction left unmatched. The germline gives CDR1 MNHEY, CDR2 SMNVEV (reference sequence). The CDR3 spells CASSFSPRTGSTDTQYF. The CDR3 DNA is TGTGCCAGCAGTTTCTCCCCGAGGACAGGGTCCACAGATACGCAGTATTTT.

The CDR3 is CASSWVPGLAGNEQFF. The CDR3 DNA reads as TGCGCCAGCAGCTGGGTTCCGGGACTAGCGGGCAATGAGCAGTTCTTC. J is TRBJ2-1 and V is TRBV5-1; TRBD2 agrees at 12 bases. Germline V lookup: CDR1 SGHRS, CDR2 YFSETQ. The CDR3 consists of 16 residues. The V gene end was trimmed by 3 bases and the J gene end by 6 bases; junction bases not matched to a gene: 7.

This clone was detected only once. For the CDR3, the DNA is TGTGCCAGCTCATACAGTCGACTAGCGGGAGGGAGCACAGATACGCAGTATTTT. Translating gives CASSYSRLAGGSTDTQYF. This sequence joins TRBV18 and TRBJ2-3; TRBD2 matches 14 bases. The germline V gene has CDR1 KGHSH and CDR2 LQKENI. V was pared by 5 bases and J by 0 bases, with 7 bases of the junction left unmatched. This CDR3 is built from 18 residues.

The chain combines TRBV6-6 with TRBJ2-7, with 8 nucleotides matching TRBD2. Germline V gene lookup returns CDR1 MNHNY and CDR2 SVGAGI (reference sequence). The CDR3 loop spans 15 amino acids. V lost 0 bases and J lost 6; bases outside the gene matches: 7. CDR3 in DNA: TGTGCCAGCAGTTACTCACGGACTAGCTCTGTCGAGCAGTACTTC. Amino acids: CASSYSRTSSVEQYF.

Turning to this clone: This specimen includes other DNA sequences encoding the same CDR3. The rearrangement uses TRBV5-1 and TRBJ1-1, with 8 bases matching TRBD1. CDR1 and CDR2 (germline): SGHRS, YFSETQ. CDR3 length equals 14 residues. Unmatched junction bases numbered 3, after V lost 4 bases and J lost 1 base. In DNA, the CDR3 is TGCGCCAGCAGCCTGACAGGGGCGAACACTGAAGCTTTCTTT. This codes for CASSLTGANTEAFF.

The chain joins TRBV30 to TRBJ2-3; a possible D gene is TRBD2 (7 bases). V lost 4 bases and J lost 4, with 15 bases in between. CDR3 size: 14 residues. Looked up from germline, CDR1 is GTSNPN and CDR2 is SVGIG (reference sequence). The CDR3 protein is CAWMIWGGPDTQYF. The CDR3 DNA sequence: TGTGCCTGGATGATATGGGGGGGGCCAGATACGCAGTATTTT.

The chain employs TRBV7-2 and TRBJ1-4, with 7 positions matching TRBD1. After removal of 2 bases from V and 5 bases from J, the junction contained 5 bases not matched to a gene. CDR1 and CDR2 from the germline V gene are SGHTA and FQGNSA. CDR3 length: 15 amino acids. CDR3 in DNA: TGTGCCAGCAGCTTAACCGGGACAGTCAATGAAAAACTGTTTTTT. This encodes CASSLTGTVNEKLFF. Full variable domain (outside the CDR3, taken from reference TRBV7-2 and TRBJ1-4): GAGVSQSPSNKVTEKGKDVELRCDPISGHTALYWYRQSLGQGLEFLIYFQGNSAPDKSGLPSDRFSAERTGGSVSTLTIQRTQQEDSAVYLCASSLTGTVNEKLFFGSGTQLSVL.

The chain combines TRBV5-1 with TRBJ2-5; D gene ambiguous. This CDR3 has 14 residues. CDR1 SGHRS and CDR2 YFSETQ come from the germline V gene. V lost 0 bases to trimming and J lost 2 bases, with 8 bases between them. The CDR3 nucleotides read TGCGCCAGCAGCTTGGCTCCACATCAAGAGACCCAGTACTTC. Encoded protein: CASSLAPHQETQYF.

The chain joins TRBV6-6 to TRBJ1-1; perhaps TRBD1 as D (5 bases). This CDR3 contains 14 residues. Deletions cut 2 bases from V and 1 base from J, with 8 bases between. From germline, CDR1 is MNHNY and CDR2 SVGAGI (reference sequence). CDR3 nucleotides: TGTGCCAGCAGTTACGGACAACCGAACACTGAAGCTTTCTTT. Its translation: CASSYGQPNTEAFF.

V gene TRBV11-2 combines with J gene TRBJ2-7; 9 bases match TRBD2. J gave up 7 bases and V 2 bases, and 9 bases lay outside the gene matches. In germline, CDR1 is SGHAT, CDR2 FQNNGV. This CDR3 comprises 15 residues. As DNA, the CDR3 is TGTGCCAGCAGCTTACTTGCGGGAGGGCCAGGGGAGCAGTACTTC. This gives the protein CASSLLAGGPGEQYF.

The chain combines TRBV5-1 with TRBJ2-1, with 7 bases lining up with TRBD2. The CDR3 loop spans 14 amino acids. The V gene's germline CDR1 is SGHRS and CDR2 YFSETQ. The V gene end was trimmed by 2 bases and the J gene end by 4 bases; junction bases not matched to a gene: 3. The DNA of the CDR3 is TGCGCCAGCAGCTTTGGGGGAGGGTACAATGAGCAGTTCTTC. This translates into CASSFGGGYNEQFF.

The CDR3 region is CASSAPGPIHGNEQFF. DNA of the CDR3: TGTGCCAGCAGCGCCCCGGGACCAATACACGGCAATGAGCAGTTCTTC. V gene TRBV9 combines with J gene TRBJ2-1; the D call may be TRBD1 or TRBD2 (5 bases each). V lost 3 bases to trimming and J lost 6 bases, with 19 bases between them. This CDR3 is built from 16 residues. The germline gives CDR1 SGDLS, CDR2 YYNGEE.

The J gene is TRBJ2-1, the V gene TRBV7-8; 11 bases align to TRBD2. This CDR3 spans 18 amino acids. V lost 1 base, J lost 0 bases, and 5 bases stayed unmatched. CDR1 and CDR2 (germline): SGHVS, FQNEAQ. The CDR3 region has the DNA TGTGCCAGCAGCTTAGTTCTAGCGGGAGGCCCCTCCTACAATGAGCAGTTCTTC. Translation gives CASSLVLAGGPSYNEQFF. The whole variable domain, filled in from reference TRBV7-8 and TRBJ2-1, reads GAGVSQSPRYKVAKRGQDVALRCDPISGHVSLFWYQQALGQGPEFLTYFQNEAQLDKSGLPSDRFFAERPEGSVSTLKIQRTQQEDSAVYLCASSLVLAGGPSYNEQFFGPGTRLTVL.

The rearrangement links TRBV18 to TRBJ1-1, with 9 bases identical to TRBD1. Trimming took 1 base from V and 0 from J; bases not matched to a gene: 9. Looked up from germline, CDR1 is KGHSH and CDR2 is LQKENI. This CDR3 contains 18 residues. In DNA, the CDR3 is TGTGCCAGCTCACCACTCCCCCTGGGACAGGGTATGAACACTGAAGCTTTCTTT. Translated, it gives CASSPLPLGQGMNTEAFF.

This clone is a singleton in its sample. This CDR3 is CASSSHRGLSYEQYF. CDR3 DNA sequence: TGTGCCAGCAGCTCCCACAGGGGGCTCTCCTACGAGCAGTACTTC. The genes are TRBV7-2 and TRBJ2-7, with TRBD1 matching over 9 bases. The junction had 4 bases not matched to a gene; V was cut back by 4 bases and J by 0 bases. Germline CDR1 reads SGHTA; CDR2 reads FQGNSA. The CDR3 extends over 15 amino acids.

The chain joins TRBV10-1 to TRBJ2-5; D is unclear. V was clipped by 2 bases and J by 2 bases, with 9 bases between them. The CDR3 totals 14 residues. Germline CDR1 WNHNN, CDR2 SYGVQD (reference sequence). The CDR3 sequence is CASSEPGLQETQYF. The CDR3 nucleotides read TGCGCCAGCAGTGAGCCGGGTCTTCAAGAGACCCAGTACTTC.

Turning to this clone: At one end the junction does not follow the germline gene, possibly because of a read error. The rearrangement joins TRBV29-1 to TRBJ1-1; the D is unclear. Germline lookup yields CDR1 SQVTM and CDR2 ANQGSEA. The CDR3 loop spans 13 amino acids. The CDR3 DNA is TGCAGCGTTGAAGAGGTGTTGAACGCTGAAGCTTTCTTT. The encoded protein is CSVEEVLNAEAFF. Variable domain in full (rest from reference TRBV29-1 and TRBJ1-1): SAVISQKPSRDICQRGTSLTIQCQVDSQVTMMFWYRQQPGQSLTLIATANQGSEATYESGFVIDKFPISRPNLTFSTLTVSNMSPEDSSIYLCSVEEVLNAEAFFGQGTRLTVV.

The DNA of the CDR3 is TGTGCCAGCAGCTTAGGGGGACAGGGCACTACGGGCGAGCAGTACTTC. Protein sequence: CASSLGGQGTTGEQYF. The chain has TRBV7-6 and TRBJ2-7; 9 nucleotides match TRBD1. The CDR3 is 16 amino acids. The germline gives CDR1 SGHVS, CDR2 FNYEAQ. After removal of 1 base from V and 6 bases from J, the junction contained 10 bases not matched to a gene.

The chain has TRBV10-1 and TRBJ2-2; D not certain. The CDR3 spans 16 residues. V was clipped by 2 bases and J by 4 bases, with 14 bases between them. Germline V gene data show CDR1 as WNHNN and CDR2 as SYGVQD (reference sequence). The CDR3 spells CASSEPTGLATGELFF. CDR3 nucleotides: TGCGCCAGCAGTGAGCCCACCGGGCTGGCCACCGGGGAGCTGTTTTTT.

This sequence joins TRBV2 and TRBJ2-1; no reliable D call. CDR1 SNHLY and CDR2 FYNNEI come from the germline V gene. V was trimmed by 6 bases and J by 5 bases, leaving 14 bases between them. This CDR3 spans 14 amino acids. CDR3 sequence (DNA): TGTGCCAGCAGCCAGAGGTACTGGGACAATGAGCAGTTCTTC. It codes for CASSQRYWDNEQFF.